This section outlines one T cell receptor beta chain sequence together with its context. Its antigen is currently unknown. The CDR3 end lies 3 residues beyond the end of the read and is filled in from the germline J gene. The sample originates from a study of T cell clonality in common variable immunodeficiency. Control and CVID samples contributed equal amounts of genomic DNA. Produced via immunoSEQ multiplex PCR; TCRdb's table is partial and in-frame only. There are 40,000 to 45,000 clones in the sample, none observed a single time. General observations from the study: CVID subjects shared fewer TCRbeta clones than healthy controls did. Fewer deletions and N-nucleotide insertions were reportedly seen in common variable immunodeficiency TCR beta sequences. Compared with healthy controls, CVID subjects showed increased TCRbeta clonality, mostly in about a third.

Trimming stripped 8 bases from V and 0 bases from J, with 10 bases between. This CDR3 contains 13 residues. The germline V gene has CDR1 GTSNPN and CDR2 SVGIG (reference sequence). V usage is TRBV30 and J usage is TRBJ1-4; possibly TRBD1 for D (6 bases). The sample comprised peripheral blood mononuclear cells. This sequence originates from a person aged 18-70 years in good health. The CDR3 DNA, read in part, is TGTGCCATCCGACAGGCAACTAATGAAAAA. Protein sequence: CAIRQATNEK. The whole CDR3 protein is CAIRQATNEKLFF.